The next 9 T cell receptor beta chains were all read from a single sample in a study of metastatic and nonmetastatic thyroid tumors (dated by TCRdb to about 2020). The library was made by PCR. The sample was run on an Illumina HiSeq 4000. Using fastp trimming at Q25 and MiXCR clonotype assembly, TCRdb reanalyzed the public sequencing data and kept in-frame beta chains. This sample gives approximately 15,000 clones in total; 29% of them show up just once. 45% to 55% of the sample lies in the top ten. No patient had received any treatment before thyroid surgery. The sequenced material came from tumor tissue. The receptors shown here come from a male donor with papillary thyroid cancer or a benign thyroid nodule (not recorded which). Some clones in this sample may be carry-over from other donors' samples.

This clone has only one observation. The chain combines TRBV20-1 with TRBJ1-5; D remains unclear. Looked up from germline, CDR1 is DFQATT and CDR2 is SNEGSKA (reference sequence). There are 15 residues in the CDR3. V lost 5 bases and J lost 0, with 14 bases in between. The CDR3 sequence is CSALDQVISNQPQHF. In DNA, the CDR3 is TGCAGTGCTCTTGATCAGGTGATTAGCAATCAGCCCCAGCATTTT.

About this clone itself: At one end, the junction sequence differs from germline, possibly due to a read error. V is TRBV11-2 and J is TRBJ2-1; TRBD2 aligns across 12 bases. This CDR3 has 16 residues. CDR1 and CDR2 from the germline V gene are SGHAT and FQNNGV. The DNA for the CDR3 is TGTGACAGCAGCGGAGGACTAGCGGGAAAGACCCATGAGCAGTTCTTC. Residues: CDSSGGLAGKTHEQFF.

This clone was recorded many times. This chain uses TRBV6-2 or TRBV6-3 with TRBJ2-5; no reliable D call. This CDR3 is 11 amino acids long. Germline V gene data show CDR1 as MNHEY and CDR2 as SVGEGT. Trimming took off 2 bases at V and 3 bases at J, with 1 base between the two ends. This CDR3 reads CASSYKETQYF. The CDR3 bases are TGTGCCAGCAGTTACAAAGAGACCCAGTACTTC.

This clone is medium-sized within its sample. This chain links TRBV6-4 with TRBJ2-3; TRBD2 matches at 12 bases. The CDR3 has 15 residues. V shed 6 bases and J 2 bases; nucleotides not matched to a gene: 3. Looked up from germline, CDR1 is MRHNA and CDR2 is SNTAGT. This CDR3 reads CASSRTSGATDTQYF. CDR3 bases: TGTGCCAGCAGCCGGACTAGCGGGGCCACAGATACGCAGTATTTT.

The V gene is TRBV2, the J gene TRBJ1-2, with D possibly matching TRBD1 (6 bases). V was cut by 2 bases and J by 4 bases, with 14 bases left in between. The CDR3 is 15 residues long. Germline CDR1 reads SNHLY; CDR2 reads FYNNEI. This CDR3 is CASSELHRASYGYTF. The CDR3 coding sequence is TGTGCCAGCAGTGAATTACACAGGGCCTCCTATGGCTACACCTTC. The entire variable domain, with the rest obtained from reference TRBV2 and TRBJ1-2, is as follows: EPEVTQTPSHQVTQMGQEVILRCVPISNHLYFYWYRQILGQKVEFLVSFYNNEISEKSEIFDDQFSVERPDGSNFTLKIRSTKLEDSAMYFCASSELHRASYGYTFGSGTRLTVV.

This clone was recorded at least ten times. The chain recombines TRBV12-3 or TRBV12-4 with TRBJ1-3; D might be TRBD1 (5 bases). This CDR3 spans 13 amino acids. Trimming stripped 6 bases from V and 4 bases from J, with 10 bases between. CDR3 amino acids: CASSGGYGNTIYF. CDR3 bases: TGTGCCAGCAGCGGGGGGTACGGAAACACCATATATTTT.

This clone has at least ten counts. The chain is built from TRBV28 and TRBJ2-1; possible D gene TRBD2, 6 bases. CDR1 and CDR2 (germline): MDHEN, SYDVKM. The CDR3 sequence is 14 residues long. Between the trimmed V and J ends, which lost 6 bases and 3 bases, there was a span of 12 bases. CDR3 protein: CASRGGDNYNEQFF. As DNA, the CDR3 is TGTGCCAGCAGGGGGGGAGACAACTACAATGAGCAGTTCTTC.

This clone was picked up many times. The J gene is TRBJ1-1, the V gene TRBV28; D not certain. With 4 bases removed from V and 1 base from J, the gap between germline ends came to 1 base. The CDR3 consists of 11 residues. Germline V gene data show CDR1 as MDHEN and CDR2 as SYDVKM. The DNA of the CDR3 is TGTGCCAGCAGTTCGAACACTGAAGCTTTCTTT. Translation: CASSSNTEAFF.

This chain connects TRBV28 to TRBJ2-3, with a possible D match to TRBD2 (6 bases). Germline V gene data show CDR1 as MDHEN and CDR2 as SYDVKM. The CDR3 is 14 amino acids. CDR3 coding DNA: TGTGCTAGAATCCGCGGGACCTTCACAGATACGCAGTATTTT. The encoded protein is CARIRGTFTDTQYF.